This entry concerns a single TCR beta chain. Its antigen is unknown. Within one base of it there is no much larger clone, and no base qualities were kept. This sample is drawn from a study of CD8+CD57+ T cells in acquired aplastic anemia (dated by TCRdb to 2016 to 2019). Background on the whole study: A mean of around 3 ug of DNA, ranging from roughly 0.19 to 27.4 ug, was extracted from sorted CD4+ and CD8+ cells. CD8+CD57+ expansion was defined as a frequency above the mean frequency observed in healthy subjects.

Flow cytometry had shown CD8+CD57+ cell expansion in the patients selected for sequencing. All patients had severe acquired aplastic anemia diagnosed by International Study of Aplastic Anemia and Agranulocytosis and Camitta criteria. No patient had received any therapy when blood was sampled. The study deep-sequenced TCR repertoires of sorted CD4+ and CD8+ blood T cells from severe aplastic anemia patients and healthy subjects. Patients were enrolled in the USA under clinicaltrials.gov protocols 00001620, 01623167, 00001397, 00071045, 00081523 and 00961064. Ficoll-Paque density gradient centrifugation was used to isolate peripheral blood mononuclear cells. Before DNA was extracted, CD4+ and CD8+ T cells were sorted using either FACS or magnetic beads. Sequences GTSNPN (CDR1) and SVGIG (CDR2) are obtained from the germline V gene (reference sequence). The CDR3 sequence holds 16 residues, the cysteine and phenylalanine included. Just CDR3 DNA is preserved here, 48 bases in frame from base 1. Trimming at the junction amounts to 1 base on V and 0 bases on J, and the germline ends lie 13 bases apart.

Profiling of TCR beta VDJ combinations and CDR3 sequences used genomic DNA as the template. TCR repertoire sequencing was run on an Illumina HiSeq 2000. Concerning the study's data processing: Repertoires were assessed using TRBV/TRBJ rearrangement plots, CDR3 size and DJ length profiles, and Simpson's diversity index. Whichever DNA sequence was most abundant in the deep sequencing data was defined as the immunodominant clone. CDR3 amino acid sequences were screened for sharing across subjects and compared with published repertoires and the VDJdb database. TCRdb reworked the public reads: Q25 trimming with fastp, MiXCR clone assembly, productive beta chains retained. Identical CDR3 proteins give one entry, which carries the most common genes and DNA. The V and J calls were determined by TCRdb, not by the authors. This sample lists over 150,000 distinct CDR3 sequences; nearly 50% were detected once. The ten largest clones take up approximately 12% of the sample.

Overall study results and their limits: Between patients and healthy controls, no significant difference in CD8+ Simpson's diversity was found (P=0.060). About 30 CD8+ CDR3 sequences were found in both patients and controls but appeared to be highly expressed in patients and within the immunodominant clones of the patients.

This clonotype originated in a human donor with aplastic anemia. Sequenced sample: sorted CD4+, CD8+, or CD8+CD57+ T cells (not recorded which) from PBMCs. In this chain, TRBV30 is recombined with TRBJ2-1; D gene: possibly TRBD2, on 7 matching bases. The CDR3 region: CAWSGRGRHSYNEQFF. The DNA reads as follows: TGTGCCTGGAGTGGGCGGGGGCGTCACTCCTACAATGAGCAGTTCTTC.